One T cell receptor (beta chain) is described in this entry. CDR3 length: 18 amino acids. V gave up 1 base and J gave up 1 base; unmatched junction bases: 8. The V gene's germline CDR1 is LGHDT and CDR2 YNNKEL (reference sequence). This specimen belongs to a study of T cell repertoires in cytomegalovirus infection. TCRdb called the reads again in MiXCR, with one record for every CDR3 protein. This sample has fewer than 550,000 distinct CDR3 sequences, with about 11% found just once. The chain carries TRBV3-1 and TRBJ2-1, with 9 bases identical to TRBD2. The sequenced sample was PBMCs. This receptor was obtained from a human donor in good health (CMV status not recorded). Some clones in this sample may be carry-over from other donors' samples. The CDR3: CASSQALATSGSYNEQFF. The CDR3 nucleotides are TGTGCCAGCAGCCAAGCCCTTGCGACTAGCGGTTCCTACAATGAGCAGTTCTTC.